One sample yielded the 28 T cell receptor beta chains listed below, sequenced in a study of T cell repertoires in cytomegalovirus infection. TCRdb independently ran MiXCR on the reads; one entry per CDR3 protein. The data show approximately 500,000 distinct CDR3 sequences, approximately 16% seen once. The specimen was CD8+ T cells from PBMCs. All receptors come from a human donor in good health (CMV status not recorded). Some clones in this sample may be carry-over from other donors' samples.

This clonotype came up a few times. The gene calls are TRBV10-3 and TRBJ2-1; TRBD2 agrees at 9 bases. The CDR3 is 18 amino acids. Germline V gives CDR1 ENHRY, CDR2 SYGVKD. With V trimmed by 4 bases and J by 8 bases, 18 bases remained unmatched. The CDR3 loop is CAISGRLSGGNQWDEQFF. CDR3 bases: TGTGCCATCAGTGGCCGGTTGAGCGGGGGGAACCAGTGGGATGAGCAGTTCTTC.

This clonotype appeared many times. The rearrangement links TRBV28 to TRBJ2-5, with D possibly TRBD2 on 5 matching bases. CDR3 size: 15 residues. Trimming took 2 bases from V and 5 from J, leaving 15 bases between them. Germline V gene lookup returns CDR1 MDHEN and CDR2 SYDVKM. The chain's CDR3 is CASSLSSAPSETQYF. The CDR3 coding sequence is TGTGCCAGCAGTTTAAGTAGCGCGCCCTCGGAGACCCAGTACTTC.

A few counts support this clonotype. The V gene is TRBV11-2, the J gene TRBJ1-4; tentative D call: TRBD1 (5 bases). V gave up 3 bases and J gave up 8 bases, with 16 bases separating them. Germline values: CDR1 SGHAT, CDR2 FQNNGV. The CDR3 has 15 residues. This chain's CDR3 is CASSFAGGFAEKLFF. CDR3 DNA sequence: TGTGCCAGCAGCTTTGCCGGGGGATTTGCCGAAAAACTGTTTTTT.

This clonotype has a count of ten or more. The J gene is TRBJ1-1, the V gene TRBV10-2; D may be TRBD1 (6 bases). The CDR3 sequence is 13 residues long. Germline-derived CDR1 and CDR2 are WSHSY and SAAADI. The V gene lost 7 bases and the J gene lost 1 base, with 10 bases spanning the gap. Here the CDR3 reads CASTETGNTEAFF. In DNA form, the CDR3 reads TGCGCCAGCACCGAGACAGGGAACACTGAAGCTTTCTTT.

This clonotype was detected a few times. The chain has TRBV5-5 and TRBJ2-3; D is unresolved. This CDR3 contains 16 residues. Per the germline V gene, CDR1 is SGHKS and CDR2 is YYEKEE (reference sequence). Trimming shortened V by 1 base and J by 2 bases, and 14 bases separated the two germline ends. CDR3 coding DNA: TGTGCCAGCAGCTTGCCAGAAGGTTTAGTCACAGATACGCAGTATTTT. Translation: CASSLPEGLVTDTQYF.

This clonotype was seen repeatedly, ten times or more. This chain links TRBV7-6 with TRBJ2-1; 7 bases line up with TRBD1. CDR3 size: 16 residues. Germline V gene sequence: CDR1 SGHVS, CDR2 FNYEAQ. V shed 1 base, J shed 1 base, and the junction held 4 bases outside the gene matches. The DNA of the CDR3 is TGTGCCAGCAGCTTAGGGACAGGTAATTCCTACAATGAGCAGTTCTTC. Its translation is CASSLGTGNSYNEQFF.

This sequence joins TRBV19 and TRBJ2-5, with TRBD2 matching 12 bases. The length of the CDR3 is 17 residues. Germline-derived CDR1 and CDR2 are LNHDA and SQIVND (reference sequence). V lost 5 bases and J lost 4; bases outside the gene matches: 11. The CDR3 region has the DNA TGTGCCAGTAGTCCAAGGAAAGGACTAGCGGGGATAGAGACCCAGTACTTC. It encodes CASSPRKGLAGIETQYF. Looking up the rest from reference TRBV19 and TRBJ2-5 gives the full variable domain: DGGITQSPKYLFRKEGQNVTLSCEQNLNHDAMYWYRQDPGQGLRLIYYSQIVNDFQKGDIAEGYSVSREKKESFPLTVTSAQKNPTAFYLCASSPRKGLAGIETQYFGPGTRLLVL.

This clonotype came up many times. The V gene is TRBV6-6, the J gene TRBJ2-7, with D perhaps TRBD1 (6 bases). The germline V gene encodes CDR1 MNHNY and CDR2 SVGAGI (reference sequence). The CDR3 has 14 amino acids. Trimming cost V 6 bases and J 6 bases, with 18 bases left between them. In DNA, the CDR3 is TGTGCCAGCAGACCAGACAGGTCCTTGGCCGAGCAGTACTTC. Protein: CASRPDRSLAEQYF.

Comments on this clonotype: Since no conserved phenylalanine or tryptophan closes the CDR3, a read error is the likely cause. V and J are TRBV27 and TRBJ1-2; perhaps TRBD1 as D (5 bases). Per germline, CDR1 MNHEY and CDR2 SMNVEV (reference sequence). CDR3 size: 11 residues. V gave up 8 bases and J gave up 2 bases, with 6 bases separating them. Written as DNA, the CDR3 is TGTGCCAGCGGGGACAACTATGGCTACACCTTA. This gives the protein CASGDNYGYTL.

V is TRBV19 and J is TRBJ2-7; 8 bases agree with TRBD1. The CDR3 extends over 13 amino acids. The ends lost 7 bases at V and 3 bases at J; junction bases unmatched: 5. CDR1 and CDR2 (germline): LNHDA, SQIVND (reference sequence). The CDR3 protein is CASTGQGDYEQYF. The CDR3 DNA reads TGTGCCAGTACCGGACAGGGTGACTACGAGCAGTACTTC.

Many counts were recorded for this clonotype. The chain is built from TRBV27 and TRBJ2-7; 7 bases agree with TRBD1. The V and J ends lost 2 bases and 2 bases, in that order; junction bases with no gene match: 3. CDR1 and CDR2 from the germline V gene are MNHEY and SMNVEV (reference sequence). The CDR3 has 14 amino acids. The CDR3, as DNA: TGTGCCAGCAGTTTAAGGGGGCGGGCCTACGAGCAGTACTTC. It encodes CASSLRGRAYEQYF.

V is TRBV19 and J is TRBJ2-7; TRBD1 agrees at 7 bases. The V gene's germline CDR1 is LNHDA and CDR2 SQIVND (reference sequence). The CDR3 sequence is 13 residues long. The V segment lost 4 bases and the J segment 5 bases; nucleotides outside the gene matches: 5. The CDR3 coding sequence is TGTGCCAGTAGTACTTTTACAGGGGACGAGCAGTACTTC. It yields the protein CASSTFTGDEQYF.

This clonotype has only a few counts. The chain carries TRBV28 and TRBJ2-3, with D uncertain. V was cut by 6 bases and J by 5 bases, with 15 bases left in between. Germline lookup yields CDR1 MDHEN and CDR2 SYDVKM. The CDR3 has 14 amino acids. CDR3 amino acids: CASRLLTRGDTQYF. DNA of the CDR3: TGTGCCAGCAGGCTCCTTACCCGCGGAGATACGCAGTATTTT.

This clonotype was counted many times. The rearrangement uses TRBV5-6 and TRBJ2-1; a weak D match, TRBD1 (6 bases). Trimming removed 4 bases from V and 0 bases from J, with 14 bases in between. Germline values: CDR1 SGHDT, CDR2 YYEEEE. CDR3 size: 16 residues. The CDR3 nucleotides read TGTGCCAGCAGCCAACGGACAGTCATCTCCTACAATGAGCAGTTCTTC. Protein product: CASSQRTVISYNEQFF. The complete variable domain, with remaining parts taken from reference TRBV5-6 and TRBJ2-1, reads DAGVTQSPTHLIKTRGQQVTLRCSPKSGHDTVSWYQQALGQGPQFIFQYYEEEERQRGNFPDRFSGHQFPNYSSELNVNALLLGDSALYLCASSQRTVISYNEQFFGPGTRLTVL.

The chain combines TRBV4-2 with TRBJ2-1; 11 bases are a match to TRBD2. CDR1 and CDR2 from the germline V gene are LGHNA and YNFKEQ. The CDR3 length is 16 residues. The V gene end was trimmed by 4 bases and the J gene end by 4 bases; junction bases not matched to a gene: 6. The CDR3 loop reads CASSPRASGGYNEQFF. CDR3 in DNA: TGTGCCAGCAGCCCCCGGGCTAGCGGGGGGTACAATGAGCAGTTCTTC.

This clonotype was seen many times. This chain connects TRBV7-3 to TRBJ2-7; 8 positions agree with TRBD2. Unmatched junction bases numbered 8, after V lost 5 bases and J lost 5 bases. The germline gives CDR1 SGHTA, CDR2 FQGTGA. The CDR3 extends over 14 amino acids. For the CDR3, the DNA is TGTGCCAGCAGCCTAGCGGGTCCCCAAGACGAGCAGTACTTC. This gives the protein CASSLAGPQDEQYF. Drawing the rest from reference TRBV7-3 and TRBJ2-7, the complete variable domain is GAGVSQTPSNKVTEKGKYVELRCDPISGHTALYWYRQSLGQGPEFLIYFQGTGAADDSGLPNDRFFAVRPEGSVSTLKIQRTERGDSAVYLCASSLAGPQDEQYFGPGTRLTVT.

This clonotype was seen only a few times. This chain uses TRBV2 with TRBJ2-2; TRBD2 is a possible D gene (6 bases). Trimming took off 4 bases at V and 6 bases at J, with 15 bases between the two ends. CDR1 is SNHLY, CDR2 FYNNEI, per germline. The CDR3 is 15 residues long. In nucleotides, the CDR3 is TGTGCCAGCAGTGGCAGGGCTGCGGGGTCCGGGGAGCTGTTTTTT. Translation: CASSGRAAGSGELFF.

This clonotype was seen only a few times. The gene calls are TRBV27 and TRBJ2-2; D ambiguous. CDR1 is MNHEY, CDR2 SMNVEV, per germline (reference sequence). CDR3 size: 14 residues. Trimming took 0 bases from V and 3 from J, leaving 5 bases between them. Here the CDR3 reads CASSLSVYTGELFF. The CDR3 DNA reads as TGTGCCAGCAGTTTATCAGTTTACACCGGGGAGCTGTTTTTT.

This clonotype has at least ten counts. The chain joins TRBV7-3 to TRBJ1-2; no firm D call. V dropped 0 bases and J dropped 4 bases, with 15 bases sitting between them. Per germline, CDR1 SGHTA and CDR2 FQGTGA. The CDR3 covers 16 residues. The CDR3 DNA follows: TGTGCCAGCAGCTTAACGAGTACGGATCCCGGCTATGGCTACACCTTC. Translating it yields CASSLTSTDPGYGYTF.

The sample holds a few counts of this clonotype. This chain connects TRBV6-5 to TRBJ1-5, with a tentative D call TRBD1 (5 bases). Germline V lookup: CDR1 MNHEY, CDR2 SVGAGI. Trimming removed 6 bases at V and 2 bases at J, with 17 bases between. The CDR3 has 16 residues. CDR3 residues: CASRLLAVGGNQPQHF. CDR3 bases: TGTGCCAGCAGATTACTCGCAGTAGGGGGCAATCAGCCCCAGCATTTT.

This clonotype was observed at least ten times. The CDR3 DNA follows: TGTGCCAGCGTTGACAGGGCTTTCGACTACGAGCAGTACTTC. Protein sequence: CASVDRAFDYEQYF. This rearrangement joins TRBV2 to TRBJ2-7, with TRBD1 matching over 7 bases. Germline assignment: CDR1 SNHLY and CDR2 FYNNEI. The ends lost 8 bases at V and 3 bases at J; junction bases unmatched: 10. This CDR3 spans 14 amino acids.

V and J are TRBV12-3 or TRBV12-4 and TRBJ1-1, with D possibly being TRBD1 (6 bases). Between the trimmed V and J ends, which lost 5 bases and 1 base, there was a span of 11 bases. The CDR3 has 14 amino acids. The CDR3 sequence is CASSRGRGNTEAFF. CDR3 nucleotide sequence: TGTGCCAGCAGTCGGGGCAGGGGGAACACTGAAGCTTTCTTT.

The rearrangement uses TRBV2 and TRBJ2-7; 9 positions agree with TRBD2. Germline V gene sequence: CDR1 SNHLY, CDR2 FYNNEI. There are 15 residues in the CDR3. V shed 1 base, J shed 1 base, and the junction held 2 bases outside the gene matches. Here the CDR3 reads CASSEGTSVSYEQYF. The CDR3 coding sequence is TGTGCCAGCAGTGAAGGGACTAGCGTGTCCTACGAGCAGTACTTC.

This clonotype was recorded at least ten times. The chain has TRBV12-3 or TRBV12-4 and TRBJ2-3; TRBD2 is a possible D gene (5 bases). The V end lost 3 bases, the J end lost 0 bases, and 7 bases lay between the germline ends. The length of the CDR3 is 14 residues. The CDR3 DNA is TGTGCCAGCAGTTTCCAGCGGAGCACAGATACGCAGTATTTT. It is translated as CASSFQRSTDTQYF.

This clonotype was counted once. This chain links TRBV7-3 with TRBJ2-1; D possibly corresponds to TRBD2 (5 bases). Germline CDR1 is SGHTA and CDR2 is FQGTGA. The CDR3 covers 14 residues. Between the trimmed V and J ends, which lost 6 bases and 8 bases, there was a span of 17 bases. The CDR3 region is CASSLSGLADEQFF. The CDR3 nucleotides read TGTGCCAGCAGTTTGAGCGGTTTGGCCGATGAGCAGTTCTTC. Full variable domain (remainder filled in from reference TRBV7-3 and TRBJ2-1): GAGVSQTPSNKVTEKGKYVELRCDPISGHTALYWYRQSLGQGPEFLIYFQGTGAADDSGLPNDRFFAVRPEGSVSTLKIQRTERGDSAVYLCASSLSGLADEQFFGPGTRLTVL.

This clonotype appeared many times. The rearrangement joins TRBV7-8 to TRBJ2-7; D remains ambiguous. The CDR3 sequence is 13 residues long. Per the germline V gene, CDR1 is SGHVS and CDR2 is FQNEAQ. With 4 bases removed from V and 6 bases from J, the gap between germline ends came to 13 bases. The CDR3 loop reads CASSYLRFTEQYF. As DNA, the CDR3 is TGTGCCAGCAGCTACCTCCGGTTTACCGAGCAGTACTTC. Full variable domain (missing parts from reference TRBV7-8 and TRBJ2-7): GAGVSQSPRYKVAKRGQDVALRCDPISGHVSLFWYQQALGQGPEFLTYFQNEAQLDKSGLPSDRFFAERPEGSVSTLKIQRTQQEDSAVYLCASSYLRFTEQYFGPGTRLTVT.

The chain employs TRBV7-2 and TRBJ1-1, with TRBD1 matching over 8 bases. Germline CDR1 is SGHTA and CDR2 is FQGNSA. V shed 4 bases, J shed 1 base, and the junction held 14 bases outside the gene matches. The CDR3 runs 18 residues. This CDR3 reads CASSSGTGPRRGNTEAFF. The CDR3 DNA reads TGTGCCAGCAGCTCAGGGACAGGCCCTCGGCGGGGGAACACTGAAGCTTTCTTT.

This clonotype was seen only a few times. The chain uses TRBV20-1 and TRBJ1-2; D perhaps matches TRBD1 (5 bases). Trimming cost V 0 bases and J 6 bases, with 11 bases left between them. Germline V gives CDR1 DFQATT, CDR2 SNEGSKA (reference sequence). The CDR3 extends over 13 amino acids. DNA of the CDR3: TGCAGTGCTAGAGATGAGGGGTTGGATGGCTACACCTTC. This translates into CSARDEGLDGYTF.